These 28 T cell receptor beta chains came from one sample sequenced in a study of blood T cells in healthy people across ages. A J-beta primer mix and a sample-barcoded 5' primer were used in a second PCR of roughly 7 to 12 cycles. TCRdb recomputed calls from the 5' RACE reads with MiXCR, one row per CDR3 protein. Among about 840,000 distinct CDR3 sequences listed, under 35% were seen once. Another study also made use of these data, one on T cells of mothers and their children.

Sequencing used blood. These receptors came from a woman aged 40 to 50 in good health.

This clonotype has a count of ten or more. The chain is built from TRBV6-2 or TRBV6-3 and TRBJ2-5; D call uncertain. CDR1 is MNHEY, CDR2 SVGEGT, per germline. V lost 8 bases and J lost 3, with 7 bases in between. The CDR3 is 11 amino acids. Here the CDR3 DNA reads TGTGCCAGCCGTGTGGAAGAGACCCAGTACTTC. Its protein is CASRVEETQYF.

The rearrangement links TRBV6-5 to TRBJ1-1; D remains ambiguous. The V end was cut by 8 bases, the J end by 4 bases, with 14 bases between. Germline CDR1 is MNHEY and CDR2 is SVGAGI. The CDR3 sequence is 13 residues long. This CDR3 is CASCPLAGTEAFF. Here the CDR3 DNA reads TGTGCCAGCTGCCCCTTGGCGGGCACTGAAGCTTTCTTT.

This clonotype was detected a few times. J is TRBJ1-5 and V is TRBV18; tentatively, D is TRBD1 (5 bases). The V and J ends lost 3 bases and 7 bases respectively, with 13 bases between them. The CDR3 loop spans 14 amino acids. Germline values: CDR1 KGHSH, CDR2 LQKENI. The CDR3 DNA sequence: TGTGCCAGCTCACCGCCTACCACAGGCCAGCCCCAGCATTTT. Translation: CASSPPTTGQPQHF.

On this clonotype itself: This may arise from a read error, as a much more abundant clone is one base away. The gene calls are TRBV7-8 and TRBJ1-1, with D hard to call. Germline values: CDR1 SGHVS, CDR2 FQNEAQ. This CDR3 comprises 14 residues. The CDR3 nucleotides are TGTGCCAGCAGCTTAGGCTACGGGAACGCTGAAGCTTTCTTT. Its translation: CASSLGYGNAEAFF.

Concerning this clonotype: A much larger clone is a single base away; this may be a read error. The rearrangement uses TRBV7-7 and TRBJ2-1; possible D gene TRBD1, 6 bases. The CDR3 runs 14 residues. Germline V lookup: CDR1 SSHAT, CDR2 FNYEAQ (reference sequence). As DNA, the CDR3 is TGTGCTAGCAGCCCCGGGACAATCTTTAGTGGGCAGTTCTTC. Translation: CASSPGTIFSGQFF. Combining the CDR3 with reference TRBV7-7 and TRBJ2-1 gives the whole variable domain GAGVSQSPRYKVTKRGQDVTLRCDPISSHATLYWYQQALGQGPEFLTYFNYEAQPDKSGLPSDRFSAERPEGSISTLTIQRTEQRDSAMYRCASSPGTIFSGQFFGPGTRLTVL.

This clonotype appeared a few times. V is TRBV19 and J is TRBJ2-7; possibly TRBD1 or TRBD2 for D (5 bases each). The CDR3 has 15 residues. V lost 6 bases and J lost 0, with 15 bases in between. Germline V lookup: CDR1 LNHDA, CDR2 SQIVND (reference sequence). CDR3 in amino acids: CASRFSGTLSYEQYF. CDR3 in DNA: TGTGCCAGTAGGTTCTCAGGGACCCTCTCCTACGAGCAGTACTTC.

There are many counts of this clonotype. This rearrangement joins TRBV7-2 to TRBJ2-1; tentatively, D is TRBD1 or TRBD2 (5 bases each). Germline CDR1 and CDR2: SGHTA and FQGNSA. The CDR3 spans 16 residues. Trimming took 5 bases from V and 2 from J, leaving 16 bases between them. CDR3 sequence (DNA): TGTGCCAGCAGCCAGGGACCACCCCCGACCTACAATGAGCAGTTCTTC. Its translation is CASSQGPPPTYNEQFF.

The table lists this clonotype with a few counts. This chain connects TRBV19 to TRBJ1-1; no firm D call. Deletions cut 5 bases from V and 1 base from J, with 11 bases between. CDR1 is LNHDA, CDR2 SQIVND, per germline (reference sequence). The CDR3 is made up of 14 amino acids. In DNA form, the CDR3 reads TGTGCCAGTAGTTCCAGACTGGAGAACACTGAAGCTTTCTTT. Translation gives CASSSRLENTEAFF.

The chain has TRBV11-2 and TRBJ1-5, with no clear D. The CDR3 contains 13 residues. Trimming pared 5 bases from V and 7 bases from J, leaving 12 bases between. Germline values: CDR1 SGHAT, CDR2 FQNNGV. The CDR3 loop is CASSLERSQPQHF. As DNA, the CDR3 is TGTGCCAGCAGCCTGGAGAGGAGCCAGCCCCAGCATTTT.

About this clonotype: A much larger clone lies a single base off, so this may be a read error. V is TRBV10-3 and J is TRBJ2-1; 10 bases map to TRBD2. The V segment lost 0 bases and the J segment 10 bases; nucleotides outside the gene matches: 12. The CDR3 spans 17 residues. CDR1 is ENHRY, CDR2 SYGVKD, per germline. CDR3 bases: TGTGCCATCAGTGAGTCGATAGCGGGGGGTTCCTCCTACGAGCAGTTCTTC. Amino acid sequence: CAISESIAGGSSYEQFF.

This clonotype was recorded at least ten times. The chain combines TRBV5-8 with TRBJ2-1, with 7 positions matching TRBD2. The CDR3 loop spans 15 amino acids. V shed 2 bases, J shed 0 bases, and the junction held 2 bases outside the gene matches. Germline V gene data show CDR1 as SGHTS and CDR2 as YDEGEE. Here the CDR3 reads CASSFRGVSYNEQFF. CDR3 nucleotides: TGTGCCAGCAGCTTTCGGGGGGTCTCCTACAATGAGCAGTTCTTC.

This clonotype was counted ten times or more. The chain combines TRBV15 with TRBJ2-7; possible D gene TRBD1, 6 bases. V lost 1 base and J lost 7, with 11 bases in between. This CDR3 has 13 residues. The germline gives CDR1 LNHNV, CDR2 YYDKDF (reference sequence). This chain's CDR3 is CATSRGGHGEQYF. The CDR3 bases are TGTGCCACCAGCAGAGGGGGGCATGGGGAGCAGTACTTC.

For this clonotype: One end of the junction fails to match germline, which may point to a read error. The rearrangement uses TRBV2 and TRBJ1-2; 9 bases align to TRBD1. Looked up from germline, CDR1 is SNHLY and CDR2 is FYNNEI. The CDR3 length is 13 residues. This CDR3 is CVSSAGQGNGYTF. The DNA of the CDR3 is TGTGTCAGCAGTGCGGGACAGGGTAATGGCTACACCTTC.

A few counts support this clonotype. V is TRBV3-1 and J is TRBJ1-4; D perhaps matches TRBD1 (5 bases). This CDR3 has 15 amino acids. The V and J ends lost 1 base and 5 bases respectively, with 11 bases between them. From germline, CDR1 is LGHDT and CDR2 YNNKEL (reference sequence). CDR3 protein: CASSQGTGPNEKLFF. The CDR3 nucleotides read TGTGCCAGCAGCCAAGGGACGGGACCCAATGAAAAACTGTTTTTT.

The V and J genes are TRBV5-1 and TRBJ2-1; either TRBD1 or TRBD2 may fit D (7 bases each). The CDR3 is made up of 16 amino acids. CDR1 and CDR2 from the germline V gene are SGHRS and YFSETQ. Deletions cut 4 bases from V and 6 bases from J, with 20 bases between. CDR3 bases: TGCGCCAGCAGCCCGACGGAGGGCAGGGGGGGCAATGAGCAGTTCTTC. This sequence encodes CASSPTEGRGGNEQFF.

In this sample, this clonotype turned up a few times. The chain joins TRBV6-2 or TRBV6-3 to TRBJ2-7; D gene unclear. V shed 2 bases and J shed 5 bases, with 13 bases lying between them. Germline CDR1 MNHEY, CDR2 SVGEGT. This CDR3 contains 14 residues. The CDR3 reads CASSYDTAGDEQYF. CDR3 sequence (DNA): TGTGCCAGCAGTTACGATACTGCCGGAGACGAGCAGTACTTC.

The gene calls are TRBV12-3 or TRBV12-4 and TRBJ2-3, with D perhaps given as TRBD1 or TRBD2 (5 bases each). V was cut by 3 bases and J by 0 bases, with 22 bases left in between. The CDR3 runs to 19 residues. DNA for the CDR3: TGTGCCAGCAGTTTGTGGCTAACCGCAGGGAGAACTAGCACAGATACGCAGTATTTT. Translating gives CASSLWLTAGRTSTDTQYF.

The V call is TRBV20-1, the J call TRBJ1-2; tentatively, D is TRBD1 (5 bases). V lost 6 bases to trimming and J lost 4 bases, with 12 bases between them. Germline V lookup: CDR1 DFQATT, CDR2 SNEGSKA (reference sequence). CDR3 size: 12 residues. The CDR3 nucleotides read TGCAGTGCGGGGGGACGGTCCTATGGCTACACCTTC. Translated, it gives CSAGGRSYGYTF.

The table lists this clonotype with a few counts. The chain couples TRBV18 to TRBJ2-2; 7 nucleotides align to TRBD1. In germline, CDR1 is KGHSH, CDR2 LQKENI. The trim removed 6 bases at V and 1 base at J, leaving 5 bases unmatched. This CDR3 spans 15 amino acids. CDR3 bases: TGTGCCAGCTCTCAGGGGACAGTGAACACCGGGGAGCTGTTTTTT. Its translation: CASSQGTVNTGELFF.

This clonotype was observed a handful of times. The chain has TRBV20-1 and TRBJ1-2; D is unresolved. CDR1 is DFQATT and CDR2 is SNEGSKA in the germline V gene (reference sequence). The germline V and J ends were trimmed by 0 bases and 0 bases, with 8 bases remaining between them. The CDR3 runs 14 residues. This CDR3 is CSARDSRANYGYTF. The CDR3, as DNA: TGCAGTGCTAGAGATTCCAGAGCTAACTATGGCTACACCTTC.

This clonotype was seen repeatedly, ten times or more. V usage is TRBV6-6 and J usage is TRBJ2-7; 7 bases are a match to TRBD1. This CDR3 contains 13 residues. Per the germline V gene, CDR1 is MNHNY and CDR2 is SVGAGI (reference sequence). V dropped 5 bases and J dropped 3; count of bases not matched to a gene: 4. CDR3 in DNA: TGTGCCAGCAGTACCGGGACAGTCTACGAGCAGTACTTC. It encodes CASSTGTVYEQYF.

The chain couples TRBV9 to TRBJ1-2; 9 bases are shared with TRBD1. V trimming: 4 bases; J trimming: 8 bases; junction bases outside the gene matches: 9. CDR3 length: 14 amino acids. Germline V CDR1 and CDR2: SGDLS, YYNGEE. CDR3 protein: CASSPQGAGSGYTF. DNA of the CDR3: TGTGCCAGCAGCCCACAGGGGGCAGGATCCGGCTACACCTTC.

Worth noting for this clonotype: The junction departs from germline at one end; a sequencing error may be responsible. The CDR3 DNA reads as TGTGCCAGTAGTATTGATAATGGTGAGCAGTTCTTT. This sequence encodes CASSIDNGEQFF. The J gene is TRBJ2-1, the V gene TRBV19; D gene uncertain. The CDR3 has 12 residues. CDR1 and CDR2 (germline): LNHDA, SQIVND (reference sequence).

This chain joins TRBV18 and TRBJ2-1; D gene ambiguous. Germline CDR1 and CDR2: KGHSH and LQKENI. The V and J ends lost 5 bases and 2 bases respectively, with 13 bases between them. CDR3 length equals 15 residues. The DNA of the CDR3 is TGTGCCAGCTCAGCCGGTACGGACCCCTACAATGAGCAGTTCTTC. Encoded protein: CASSAGTDPYNEQFF.

About this clonotype itself: The junction differs from germline at one of its ends, possibly a read error. The rearrangement uses TRBV20-1 and TRBJ2-3; D perhaps matches TRBD1 (7 bases). There are 15 residues in the CDR3. Per the germline V gene, CDR1 is DFQATT and CDR2 is SNEGSKA (reference sequence). For the CDR3, the DNA is TGCAGTGCTAGAGATTGGAGGGGGCGGACAGATGCGCAGTATTTT. Translated: CSARDWRGRTDAQYF.

As to this clonotype: One base away lies a much larger clone, so this may be a sequencing read error. The chain links TRBV29-1 to TRBJ2-1; 11 bases are a match to TRBD2. The germline V gene encodes CDR1 SQVTM and CDR2 ANQGSEA. This CDR3 contains 16 residues. CDR3 bases: TGCGGCGTTGATCTAAGAACTAGCGGGGGCTACAATGAGCAGTTCTTC. This encodes CGVDLRTSGGYNEQFF.

The chain couples TRBV20-1 to TRBJ2-5; D might be TRBD2 (7 bases). The CDR3 spans 13 residues. The ends were cut back, 2 bases at V and 3 bases at J, with 10 bases in the middle. The germline gives CDR1 DFQATT, CDR2 SNEGSKA (reference sequence). CDR3 amino acids: CSARWGGKETQYF. In DNA, the CDR3 is TGCAGTGCTAGATGGGGGGGCAAAGAGACCCAGTACTTC.

This clonotype came up a few times. This chain uses TRBV7-9 with TRBJ1-2; tentatively, D is TRBD1 (6 bases). Germline CDR1 reads SEHNR; CDR2 reads FQNEAQ (reference sequence). Trimming stripped 6 bases from V and 8 bases from J, with 16 bases between. The CDR3 consists of 13 residues. The CDR3 region is CASSYKQGEGYTF. Here the CDR3 DNA reads TGTGCCAGCAGTTATAAACAGGGTGAAGGCTACACCTTC. Using reference TRBV7-9 and TRBJ1-2 for the parts outside the CDR3, the full variable domain is DTGVSQNPRHKITKRGQNVTFRCDPISEHNRLYWYRQTLGQGPEFLTYFQNEAQLEKSRLLSDRFSAERPKGSFSTLEIQRTEQGDSAMYLCASSYKQGEGYTFGSGTRLTVV.